Below are 29 T cell receptor beta chains sequenced from a single sample in a study of blood T cell repertoires in COVID-19. Assay used: immunoSEQ multiplex PCR; TCRdb lists only in-frame clones, some missing. The sample holds 30,000 to 40,000 clones, almost 85% seen once. The sample was peripheral blood. These TCRs come from a man older than 75 with active or convalescent COVID-19.

The chain has TRBV5-1 and TRBJ1-1, with 8 bases aligning to TRBD1. Trimming took 4 bases from V and 3 from J; bases not matched to a gene: 5. CDR3 length: 14 residues. Germline assignment: CDR1 SGHRS and CDR2 YFSETQ. In DNA, the CDR3 is TGCGCCAGCAGCAGACAGGGGAGGGACACTGAAGCTTTCTTT. Protein sequence: CASSRQGRDTEAFF. The complete variable domain, with remaining parts taken from reference TRBV5-1 and TRBJ1-1, reads KAGVTQTPRYLIKTRGQQVTLSCSPISGHRSVSWYQQTPGQGLQFLFEYFSETQRNKGNFPGRFSGRQFSNSRSEMNVSTLELGDSALYLCASSRQGRDTEAFFGQGTRLTVV.

The chain recombines TRBV5-4 with TRBJ1-4; 7 bases agree with TRBD1. The CDR3 contains 14 residues. V lost 2 bases to trimming and J lost 8 bases; unmatched junction nucleotides: 6. Germline V gene sequence: CDR1 SGHNT, CDR2 YYREEE (reference sequence). DNA of the CDR3: TGTGCCAGCAGCTTAGGCAGGGGGACCGAAAAACTGTTTTTT. The encoded protein is CASSLGRGTEKLFF. Full variable domain (remainder filled in from reference TRBV5-4 and TRBJ1-4): ETGVTQSPTHLIKTRGQQVTLRCSSQSGHNTVSWYQQALGQGPQFIFQYYREEENGRGNFPPRFSGLQFPNYSSELNVNALELDDSALYLCASSLGRGTEKLFFGSGTQLSVL.

CDR3 residues: CSVERAGLAGGEQYF. CDR3 DNA: TGCAGCGTTGAAAGGGCGGGACTAGCGGGAGGTGAGCAGTACTTC. This chain uses TRBV29-1 with TRBJ2-7; 15 bases match TRBD2. Per germline, CDR1 SQVTM and CDR2 ANQGSEA. V dropped 2 bases and J dropped 7; count of bases not matched to a gene: 6. The CDR3 extends over 15 amino acids.

This sequence joins TRBV13 and TRBJ1-1; TRBD1 is a possible D gene (5 bases). There are 16 residues in the CDR3. Germline lookup yields CDR1 PRHDT and CDR2 FYEKMQ (reference sequence). V lost 1 base to trimming and J lost 3 bases, with 15 bases between them. Here the CDR3 reads CASSLEVQGRDTEAFF. The CDR3 nucleotides are TGTGCCAGCAGCTTAGAAGTTCAGGGAAGGGACACTGAAGCTTTCTTT.

This clone has more than one count but fewer than ten. This rearrangement joins TRBV7-9 to TRBJ2-7; 9 bases align to TRBD2. CDR1 is SEHNR and CDR2 is FQNEAQ in the germline V gene (reference sequence). V lost 4 bases and J lost 3; bases outside the gene matches: 7. CDR3 size: 15 residues. The DNA for the CDR3 is TGTGCCAGCAGCTCCGGCGGGGGGGCGGGCTACGAGCAGTACTTC. Amino acid sequence: CASSSGGGAGYEQYF.

V and J are TRBV20-1 and TRBJ1-1; D ambiguous. V was cut by 6 bases and J by 2 bases, with 7 bases left in between. Germline V gives CDR1 DFQATT, CDR2 SNEGSKA (reference sequence). CDR3 length: 11 residues. CDR3 sequence reads: CSAGRNTEAFF. The CDR3 DNA reads TGCAGTGCGGGGAGAAACACTGAAGCTTTCTTT.

The rearrangement links TRBV12-3 or TRBV12-4 to TRBJ2-5; 11 nucleotides agree with TRBD1. The CDR3 covers 12 residues. The junction had 3 bases not matched to a gene; V was cut back by 8 bases and J by 7 bases. The CDR3 DNA is TGTGCCAGCTGGACAGGGGGCGGGACCCAGTACTTC. Amino acids: CASWTGGGTQYF.

The CDR3 coding sequence is TGTGCCAGTAGTCCTCTGGTTGGCTCTAGCACAGATACGCAGTATTTT. Translation gives CASSPLVGSSTDTQYF. The chain recombines TRBV19 with TRBJ2-3; D not resolved. The CDR3 is made up of 16 amino acids. Germline CDR1 and CDR2: LNHDA and SQIVND (reference sequence). V gave up 5 bases and J gave up 0 bases, with 15 bases separating them.

Of note for this clone: The junction differs from germline at one of its ends, possibly a read error. The rearrangement joins TRBV27 to TRBJ2-3, with D maybe TRBD2 (5 bases). The CDR3 totals 16 residues. Looked up from germline, CDR1 is MNHEY and CDR2 is SMNVEV (reference sequence). The CDR3, as DNA: TGTGCCAGCAGTCTATCCAGCGGAGACAGCACAGATACGCAGTATTTT. Protein product: CASSLSSGDSTDTQYF.

This clone has just a few counts. The rearrangement links TRBV11-3 to TRBJ1-1; D uncertain. Germline CDR1 is SGHNT and CDR2 is YENEEA. V was clipped by 1 base and J by 0 bases, with 6 bases between them. The CDR3 spans 14 residues. The DNA for the CDR3 is TGTGCCAGCAGCTTAGCACAGTTGAACACTGAAGCTTTCTTT. This translates into CASSLAQLNTEAFF.

The chain recombines TRBV6-5 with TRBJ1-5; maybe TRBD1 (5 bases). V shed 6 bases and J shed 7 bases, with 13 bases lying between them. From germline, CDR1 is MNHEY and CDR2 SVGAGI. The CDR3 length is 13 residues. CDR3 sequence (DNA): TGTGCCAGCAGCCCGACAGTACTGCAGCCCCAGCATTTT. This encodes CASSPTVLQPQHF.

The chain is built from TRBV30 and TRBJ1-1, with D uncertain. Germline CDR1 and CDR2: GTSNPN and SVGIG (reference sequence). CDR3 size: 10 residues. Trimming left V 5 bases short and J 7 bases short, with 8 bases between. The CDR3 coding sequence is TGTGCCTGGGCGAGGGTTGAAGCTTTCTTT. This encodes CAWARVEAFF. The whole variable domain, remainder taken from reference TRBV30 and TRBJ1-1, is SQTIHQWPATLVQPVGSPLSLECTVEGTSNPNLYWYRQAAGRGLQLLFYSVGIGQISSEVPQNLSASRPQDRQFILSSKKLLLSDSGFYLCAWARVEAFFGQGTRLTVV.

This clone was observed a few times. This chain joins TRBV5-4 and TRBJ2-1, with 7 bases identical to TRBD2. Germline V gives CDR1 SGHNT, CDR2 YYREEE (reference sequence). There are 16 residues in the CDR3. V dropped 0 bases and J dropped 2; count of bases not matched to a gene: 5. This CDR3 is CASSLAAGEPYNEQFF. The CDR3 coding sequence is TGTGCCAGCAGCTTGGCGGCGGGAGAACCCTACAATGAGCAGTTCTTC.

The gene calls are TRBV10-3 and TRBJ2-5, with a weak D call TRBD2 (6 bases). Germline V gives CDR1 ENHRY, CDR2 SYGVKD. This CDR3 spans 13 amino acids. Trimming cost V 10 bases and J 5 bases, with 17 bases left between them. This chain's CDR3 is CATAGGRTETQYF. The CDR3, as DNA: TGTGCCACCGCCGGAGGGCGGACGGAGACCCAGTACTTC.

CDR3 amino acids: CASSFLEGQPLYTF. CDR3 sequence (DNA): TGTGCCAGCAGTTTCCTGGAGGGACAGCCCCTTTACACCTTC. This chain links TRBV27 with TRBJ1-2; TRBD1 agrees at 7 bases. The CDR3 consists of 14 residues. With V trimmed by 3 bases and J by 11 bases, 12 bases remained unmatched. Germline CDR1 and CDR2: MNHEY and SMNVEV (reference sequence).

This sequence joins TRBV30 and TRBJ1-2; 7 nucleotides agree with TRBD1. Germline CDR1 reads GTSNPN; CDR2 reads SVGIG (reference sequence). The J segment lost 7 bases and the V segment lost 5 bases, leaving 10 bases of the junction unmatched. CDR3 length: 13 residues. The CDR3 DNA follows: TGTGCCTGGTCTGGTCAGGGGGTGGTTGGCTACACCTTC. It translates to CAWSGQGVVGYTF. The complete variable domain, with remaining parts taken from reference TRBV30 and TRBJ1-2, reads SQTIHQWPATLVQPVGSPLSLECTVEGTSNPNLYWYRQAAGRGLQLLFYSVGIGQISSEVPQNLSASRPQDRQFILSSKKLLLSDSGFYLCAWSGQGVVGYTFGSGTRLTVV.

The chain links TRBV6-5 to TRBJ1-4; 7 nucleotides agree with TRBD1. Germline CDR1 MNHEY, CDR2 SVGAGI. The length of the CDR3 is 15 residues. The ends lost 6 bases at V and 5 bases at J; junction bases unmatched: 9. Here the CDR3 reads CASSFGDRRNEKLFF. The CDR3 nucleotides are TGTGCCAGCAGCTTCGGGGACAGAAGAAATGAAAAACTGTTTTTT.

V usage is TRBV5-1 and J usage is TRBJ2-1; 11 positions agree with TRBD1. The length of the CDR3 is 15 residues. Germline loops: CDR1 SGHRS, CDR2 YFSETQ. The V gene end was trimmed by 4 bases and the J gene end by 8 bases; junction bases not matched to a gene: 8. The CDR3 nucleotides read TGCGCCAGCAGCCGGGGACAGGGGGGCGTCGATGAGCAGTTCTTC. It codes for CASSRGQGGVDEQFF.

The V gene is TRBV6-1, the J gene TRBJ2-7; 12 nucleotides line up with TRBD1. The germline V gene has CDR1 MNHNS and CDR2 SASEGT. The J segment lost 2 bases and the V segment lost 4 bases, leaving 6 bases of the junction unmatched. The CDR3 is 16 amino acids. This CDR3 is CASSVSGTGGAYEQYF. The CDR3 DNA is TGTGCCAGCAGTGTATCCGGGACAGGGGGCGCCTACGAGCAGTACTTC.

This chain uses TRBV2 with TRBJ2-6; D gene ambiguous. Trimming shortened V by 3 bases and J by 0 bases, and 12 bases separated the two germline ends. Germline V gene lookup returns CDR1 SNHLY and CDR2 FYNNEI. This CDR3 region has 17 residues. CDR3 in amino acids: CASSEQAGYSGANVLTF. DNA for the CDR3: TGTGCCAGCAGTGAGCAAGCAGGATACTCTGGGGCCAACGTCCTGACTTTC.

V and J are TRBV24-1 and TRBJ2-1; 8 bases map to TRBD1. The CDR3 spans 18 residues. Germline assignment: CDR1 KGHDR and CDR2 SFDVKD. After removal of 1 base from V and 7 bases from J, the junction contained 14 bases not matched to a gene. The CDR3 loop is CATSDFEGTGFSVNEQFF. Written as DNA, the CDR3 is TGTGCCACCAGTGATTTCGAGGGGACAGGTTTTTCGGTTAATGAGCAGTTCTTC.

Only a few counts were recorded for this clone. V and J are TRBV11-3 and TRBJ2-1, with TRBD2 identical over 9 bases. CDR3 length: 14 amino acids. Germline CDR1 SGHNT, CDR2 YENEEA. After removal of 3 bases from V and 7 bases from J, the junction contained 4 bases not matched to a gene. The chain's CDR3 is CASSLGLAGNEQFF. The DNA for the CDR3 is TGTGCCAGCAGCTTGGGCCTAGCGGGAAATGAGCAGTTCTTC.

V and J are TRBV5-1 and TRBJ2-5; tentative D call: TRBD1 (6 bases). Between the trimmed V and J ends, which lost 4 bases and 5 bases, there was a span of 21 bases. From germline, CDR1 is SGHRS and CDR2 YFSETQ. The CDR3 spans 16 residues. DNA of the CDR3: TGCGCCAGCAGCCCTTCGGGGCGACAGGCCGGGGAGACCCAGTACTTC. Translated: CASSPSGRQAGETQYF.

The V gene is TRBV28, the J gene TRBJ1-5, with no clear D. Germline CDR1 reads MDHEN; CDR2 reads SYDVKM. The CDR3 consists of 13 residues. V lost 11 bases and J lost 3, with 14 bases in between. The DNA for the CDR3 is TGTGCCTCCGAGCGTGTGATCAATCAGCCCCAGCATTTT. The encoded protein is CASERVINQPQHF.

V and J are TRBV6-2 or TRBV6-3 and TRBJ1-1, with TRBD1 matching over 9 bases. CDR1 and CDR2 from the germline V gene are MNHEY and SVGEGT. Trimming took 6 bases from V and 11 from J; bases not matched to a gene: 19. The CDR3 sequence is 16 residues long. CDR3 sequence (DNA): TGTGCCAGCAGCTTCGCCGGGACAGGGCTCTTAGGGGAGGCTTTCTTT. It is translated as CASSFAGTGLLGEAFF.

V and J are TRBV19 and TRBJ2-3; the D gene is possibly TRBD2 (5 bases). This CDR3 has 14 residues. Trimming removed 5 bases at V and 5 bases at J, with 14 bases between. Germline CDR1 is LNHDA and CDR2 is SQIVND (reference sequence). The CDR3 protein is CASSRGISRDTQYF. Written as DNA, the CDR3 is TGTGCCAGTAGTCGGGGAATAAGTCGAGATACGCAGTATTTT.

J is TRBJ2-3 and V is TRBV4-2; D is uncertain. Germline V gene sequence: CDR1 LGHNA, CDR2 YNFKEQ. The CDR3 length is 15 residues. Trimming shortened V by 1 base and J by 6 bases, and 14 bases separated the two germline ends. CDR3 coding DNA: TGTGCCAGCAGCCAAGTCTCCACGAGGTCCGATACGCAGTATTTT. This sequence encodes CASSQVSTRSDTQYF.

The rearrangement links TRBV7-2 to TRBJ2-5; no clear D. Germline V gives CDR1 SGHTA, CDR2 FQGNSA. The CDR3 runs to 14 residues. V gave up 1 base and J gave up 2 bases, with 8 bases separating them. CDR3 region: CASSLGHIQETQYF. For the CDR3, the DNA is TGTGCCAGCAGCTTAGGACATATACAAGAGACCCAGTACTTC.

The V and J genes are TRBV7-9 and TRBJ1-3; 9 positions match TRBD1. In germline, CDR1 is SEHNR, CDR2 FQNEAQ (reference sequence). The CDR3 covers 19 residues. The ends lost 3 bases at V and 4 bases at J; junction bases unmatched: 16. The CDR3, as DNA: TGTGCCAGCAGCTTCCCGAAGCCTCCGGGACAGGGAGCAGGAAACACCATATATTTT. It translates to CASSFPKPPGQGAGNTIYF.